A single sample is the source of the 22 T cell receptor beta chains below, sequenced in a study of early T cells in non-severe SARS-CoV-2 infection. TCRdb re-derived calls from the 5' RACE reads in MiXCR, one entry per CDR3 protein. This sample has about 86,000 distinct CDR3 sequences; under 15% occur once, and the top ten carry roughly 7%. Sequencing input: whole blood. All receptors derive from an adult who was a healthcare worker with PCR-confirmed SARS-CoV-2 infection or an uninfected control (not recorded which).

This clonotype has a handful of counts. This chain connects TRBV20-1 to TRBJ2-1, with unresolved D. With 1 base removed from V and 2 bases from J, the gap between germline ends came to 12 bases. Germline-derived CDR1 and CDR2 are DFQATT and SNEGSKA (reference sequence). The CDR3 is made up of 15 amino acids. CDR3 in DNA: TGCAGTGCTAGAGTTCCGCTTATACCCTACAATGAGCAGTTCTTC. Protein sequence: CSARVPLIPYNEQFF.

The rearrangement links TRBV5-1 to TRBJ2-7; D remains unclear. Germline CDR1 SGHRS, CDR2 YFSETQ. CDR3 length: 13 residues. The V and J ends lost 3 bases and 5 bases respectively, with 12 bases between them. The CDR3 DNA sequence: TGCGCCAGCAGCTCCACGGTGAGCAACGAGCAGTACTTC. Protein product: CASSSTVSNEQYF.

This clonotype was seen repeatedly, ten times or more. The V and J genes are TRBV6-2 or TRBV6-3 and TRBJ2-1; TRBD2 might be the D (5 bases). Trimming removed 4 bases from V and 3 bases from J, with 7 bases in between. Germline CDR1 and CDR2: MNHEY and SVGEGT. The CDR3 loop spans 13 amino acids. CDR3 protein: CASSFRDYNEQFF. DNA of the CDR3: TGTGCCAGCAGTTTCCGGGACTACAATGAGCAGTTCTTC.

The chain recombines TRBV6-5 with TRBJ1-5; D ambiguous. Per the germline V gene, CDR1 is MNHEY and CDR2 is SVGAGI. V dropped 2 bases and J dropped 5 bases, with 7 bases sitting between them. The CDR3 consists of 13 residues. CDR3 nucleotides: TGTGCCAGCAGTTACGGGCCGGATCAGCCCCAGCATTTT. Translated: CASSYGPDQPQHF.

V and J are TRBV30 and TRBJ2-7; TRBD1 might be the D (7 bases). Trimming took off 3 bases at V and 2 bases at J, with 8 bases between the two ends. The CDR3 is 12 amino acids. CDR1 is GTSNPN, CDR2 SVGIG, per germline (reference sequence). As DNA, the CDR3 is TGTGCCTGGAGCAGGGGGGCCTACGAGCAGTACTTC. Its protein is CAWSRGAYEQYF.

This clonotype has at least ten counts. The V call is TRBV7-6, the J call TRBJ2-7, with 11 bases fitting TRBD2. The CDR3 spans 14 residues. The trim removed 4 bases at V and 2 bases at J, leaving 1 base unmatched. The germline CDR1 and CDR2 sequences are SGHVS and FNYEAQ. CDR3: CASSSTSGAYEQYF. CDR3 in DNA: TGTGCCAGCAGCTCGACTAGCGGGGCCTACGAGCAGTACTTC.

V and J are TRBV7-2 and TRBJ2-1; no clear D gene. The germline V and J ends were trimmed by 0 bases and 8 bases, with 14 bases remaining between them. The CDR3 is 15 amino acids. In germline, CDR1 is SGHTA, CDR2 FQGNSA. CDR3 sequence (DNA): TGTGCCAGCAGCTTAGCAGGGTCACCCGGCGATGAGCAGTTCTTC. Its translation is CASSLAGSPGDEQFF.

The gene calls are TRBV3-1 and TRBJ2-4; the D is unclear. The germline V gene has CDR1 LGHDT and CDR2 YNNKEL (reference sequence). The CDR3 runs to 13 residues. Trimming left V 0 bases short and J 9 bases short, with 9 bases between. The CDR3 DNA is TGTGCCAGCAGCCAAGAGGTGGGAACCATTCAGTACTTC. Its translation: CASSQEVGTIQYF. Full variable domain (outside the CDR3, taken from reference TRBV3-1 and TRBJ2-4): DTAVSQTPKYLVTQMGNDKSIKCEQNLGHDTMYWYKQDSKKFLKIMFSYNNKELIINETVPNRFSPKSPDKAHLNLHINSLELGDSAVYFCASSQEVGTIQYFGAGTRLSVL.

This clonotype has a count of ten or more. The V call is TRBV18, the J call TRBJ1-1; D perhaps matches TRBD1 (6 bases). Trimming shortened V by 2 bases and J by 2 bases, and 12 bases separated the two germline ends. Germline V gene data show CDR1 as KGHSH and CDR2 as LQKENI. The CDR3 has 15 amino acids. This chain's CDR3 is CASSPWGGLNTEAFF. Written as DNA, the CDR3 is TGTGCCAGCTCACCATGGGGGGGCCTAAACACTGAAGCTTTCTTT.

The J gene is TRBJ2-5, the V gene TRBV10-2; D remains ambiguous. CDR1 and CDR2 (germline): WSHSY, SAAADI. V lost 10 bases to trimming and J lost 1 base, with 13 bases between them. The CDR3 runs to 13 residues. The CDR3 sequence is CATELAGQETQYF. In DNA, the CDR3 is TGCGCCACTGAGCTGGCCGGCCAAGAGACCCAGTACTTC.

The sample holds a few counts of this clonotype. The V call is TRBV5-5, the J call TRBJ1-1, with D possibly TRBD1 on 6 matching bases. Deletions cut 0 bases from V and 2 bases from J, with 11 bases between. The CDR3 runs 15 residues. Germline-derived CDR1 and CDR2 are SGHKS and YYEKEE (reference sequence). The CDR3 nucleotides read TGTGCCAGCAGCTTGGAAAGACAGGCCAACACTGAAGCTTTCTTT. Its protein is CASSLERQANTEAFF. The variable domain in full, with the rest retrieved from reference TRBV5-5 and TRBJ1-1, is DAGVTQSPTHLIKTRGQQVTLRCSPISGHKSVSWYQQVLGQGPQFIFQYYEKEERGRGNFPDRFSARQFPNYSSELNVNALLLGDSALYLCASSLERQANTEAFFGQGTRLTVV.

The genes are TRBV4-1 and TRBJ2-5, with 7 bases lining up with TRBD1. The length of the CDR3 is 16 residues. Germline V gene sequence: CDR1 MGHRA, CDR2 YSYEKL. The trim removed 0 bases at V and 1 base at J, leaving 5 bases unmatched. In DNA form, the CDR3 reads TGCGCCAGCAGCCAAGATCCCAGGGGGTTCCAAGAGACCCAGTACTTC. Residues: CASSQDPRGFQETQYF.

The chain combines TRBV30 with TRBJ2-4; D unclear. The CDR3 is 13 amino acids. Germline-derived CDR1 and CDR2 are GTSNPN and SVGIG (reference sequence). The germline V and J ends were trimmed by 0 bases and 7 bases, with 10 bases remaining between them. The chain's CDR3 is CAWSVGGGNIQYF. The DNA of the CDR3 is TGTGCCTGGAGTGTCGGCGGTGGGAACATTCAGTACTTC.

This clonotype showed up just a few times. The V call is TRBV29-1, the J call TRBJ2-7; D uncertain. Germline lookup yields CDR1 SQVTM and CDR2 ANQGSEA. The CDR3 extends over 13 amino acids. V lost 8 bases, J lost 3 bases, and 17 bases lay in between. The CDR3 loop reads CSPRKVRLYEQYF. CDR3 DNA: TGCAGCCCTCGGAAGGTGCGGCTCTACGAGCAGTACTTC.

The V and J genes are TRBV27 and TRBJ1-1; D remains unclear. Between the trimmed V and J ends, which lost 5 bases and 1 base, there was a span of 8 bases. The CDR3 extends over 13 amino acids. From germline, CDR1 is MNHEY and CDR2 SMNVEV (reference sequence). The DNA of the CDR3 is TGTGCCAGCAGTCCCCTCCCGAACACTGAAGCTTTCTTT. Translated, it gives CASSPLPNTEAFF.

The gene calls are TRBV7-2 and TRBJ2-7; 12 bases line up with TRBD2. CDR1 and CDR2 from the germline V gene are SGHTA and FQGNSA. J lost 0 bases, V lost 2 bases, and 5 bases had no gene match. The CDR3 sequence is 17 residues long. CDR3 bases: TGTGCCAGCAGCTTAACACTGACTAGCGGGAGCTCCTACGAGCAGTACTTC. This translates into CASSLTLTSGSSYEQYF. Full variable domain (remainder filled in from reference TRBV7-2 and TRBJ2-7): GAGVSQSPSNKVTEKGKDVELRCDPISGHTALYWYRQSLGQGLEFLIYFQGNSAPDKSGLPSDRFSAERTGGSVSTLTIQRTQQEDSAVYLCASSLTLTSGSSYEQYFGPGTRLTVT.

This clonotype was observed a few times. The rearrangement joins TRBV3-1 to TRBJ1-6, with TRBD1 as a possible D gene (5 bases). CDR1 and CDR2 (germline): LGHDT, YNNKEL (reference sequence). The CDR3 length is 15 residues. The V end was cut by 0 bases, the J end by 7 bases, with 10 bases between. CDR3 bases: TGTGCCAGCAGCCAAGAAGACAGACAGAATTCACCCCTCCACTTT. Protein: CASSQEDRQNSPLHF. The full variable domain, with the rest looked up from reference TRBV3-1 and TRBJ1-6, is DTAVSQTPKYLVTQMGNDKSIKCEQNLGHDTMYWYKQDSKKFLKIMFSYNNKELIINETVPNRFSPKSPDKAHLNLHINSLELGDSAVYFCASSQEDRQNSPLHFGNGTRLTVT.

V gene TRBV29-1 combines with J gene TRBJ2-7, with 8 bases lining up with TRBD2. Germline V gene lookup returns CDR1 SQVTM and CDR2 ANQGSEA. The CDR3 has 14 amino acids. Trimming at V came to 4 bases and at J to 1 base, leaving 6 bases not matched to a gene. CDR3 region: CSVGTSFSSYEQYF. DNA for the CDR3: TGCAGCGTTGGGACTAGCTTCAGTTCCTACGAGCAGTACTTC.

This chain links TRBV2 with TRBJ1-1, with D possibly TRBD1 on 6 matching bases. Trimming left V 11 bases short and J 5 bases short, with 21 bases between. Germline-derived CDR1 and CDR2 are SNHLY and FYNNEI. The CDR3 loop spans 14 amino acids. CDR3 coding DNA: TGTGCCTTCCCCGGCCCGGGGGCGCGAACTGAAGCTTTCTTT. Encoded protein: CAFPGPGARTEAFF.

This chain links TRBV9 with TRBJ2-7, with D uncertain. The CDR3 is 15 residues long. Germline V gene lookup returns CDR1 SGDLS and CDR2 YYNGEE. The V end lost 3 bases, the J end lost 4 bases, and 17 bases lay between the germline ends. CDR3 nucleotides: TGTGCCAGCAGCGCAGCGTTGACGGCCGATTACGAGCAGTACTTC. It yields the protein CASSAALTADYEQYF.

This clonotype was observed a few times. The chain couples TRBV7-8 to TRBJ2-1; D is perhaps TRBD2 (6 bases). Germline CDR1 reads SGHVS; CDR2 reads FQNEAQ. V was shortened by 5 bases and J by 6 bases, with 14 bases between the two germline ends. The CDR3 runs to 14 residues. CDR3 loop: CASSRGLRSNEQFF. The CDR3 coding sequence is TGTGCCAGCAGCAGGGGACTTCGGTCCAATGAGCAGTTCTTC.

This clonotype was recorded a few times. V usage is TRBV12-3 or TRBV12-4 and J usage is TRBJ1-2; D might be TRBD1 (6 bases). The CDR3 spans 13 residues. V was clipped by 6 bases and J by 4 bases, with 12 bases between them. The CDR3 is CASSPGDGYGYTF. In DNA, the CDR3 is TGTGCCAGCAGCCCAGGGGACGGCTATGGCTACACCTTC.